The 23 T cell receptor beta chains below were found in one sample sequenced in a study of vaccination and CD4 T cells after COVID-19. Treatment: roughly 10-day PBMC culture with coronavirus spike peptide pools or control peptides (ViraFEST assay). Sequence data for DNA of cultured CD4+ T cells were generated by the Oncomine TCR Beta short-read assay. A single record per CDR3 protein comes from TCRdb applying MiXCR to the PCR reads. This table holds about 4,000 distinct CDR3 sequences, 43% found once. These receptors' antigens are unknown. Sequencing was done on a sample of CD4+ T cells from blood, cultured in vitro. The receptors were gathered from a human donor who had recovered from COVID-19.

CDR3 in DNA: TGCGCCAGCAGCCCCGGGACTAGCGGCAATGAGCAGTTCTTC. It specifies CASSPGTSGNEQFF. The chain is built from TRBV5-1 and TRBJ2-1; 11 bases are shared with TRBD2. The CDR3 has 14 amino acids. V shed 4 bases and J 6 bases; nucleotides not matched to a gene: 3. Germline V CDR1 and CDR2: SGHRS, YFSETQ.

The J gene is TRBJ1-5, the V gene TRBV6-2 or TRBV6-3; D not resolved. This CDR3 has 20 residues. The germline V gene has CDR1 MNHEY and CDR2 SVGEGT. V dropped 4 bases and J dropped 3 bases, with 28 bases sitting between them. The CDR3 sequence: CASSFKTRRWTGIDNQPQHF. DNA for the CDR3: TGTGCCAGCAGTTTTAAGACCCGACGATGGACGGGAATCGACAATCAGCCCCAGCATTTT.

V and J are TRBV19 and TRBJ2-1; TRBD2 aligns across 7 bases. J was trimmed by 0 bases and V by 1 base; bases with no gene match: 0. The CDR3 runs 15 residues. Germline CDR1 LNHDA, CDR2 SQIVND (reference sequence). The CDR3 spells CASSIGTSSYNEQFF. As DNA, the CDR3 is TGTGCCAGTAGTATAGGGACTAGCTCCTACAATGAGCAGTTCTTC.

The chain couples TRBV25-1 to TRBJ2-3; D not resolved. Germline V lookup: CDR1 MGHDK, CDR2 SYGVNS. The CDR3 is made up of 15 amino acids. The germline V and J ends were trimmed by 4 bases and 2 bases, with 13 bases remaining between them. This CDR3 is CASSGASENTDTQYF. As DNA, the CDR3 is TGTGCCAGCAGTGGTGCCAGCGAAAACACAGATACGCAGTATTTT. The full variable domain, its missing parts supplied by reference TRBV25-1 and TRBJ2-3, is EADIYQTPRYLVIGTGKKITLECSQTMGHDKMYWYQQDPGMELHLIHYSYGVNSTEKGDLSSESTVSRIRTEHFPLTLESARPSHTSQYLCASSGASENTDTQYFGPGTRLTVL.

The V gene is TRBV11-2, the J gene TRBJ2-4, with D perhaps matching TRBD1 (6 bases). The V gene lost 8 bases and the J gene lost 3 bases, with 14 bases spanning the gap. CDR1 is SGHAT, CDR2 FQNNGV, per germline. CDR3 length equals 14 residues. The CDR3 here is CASAGVKGKNIQYF. CDR3 nucleotide sequence: TGTGCCAGCGCAGGGGTAAAGGGCAAAAACATTCAGTACTTC.

The V gene is TRBV27, the J gene TRBJ1-5, with TRBD1 identical over 7 bases. CDR3 length: 13 residues. V shed 5 bases, J shed 10 bases, and the junction held 8 bases outside the gene matches. Germline V lookup: CDR1 MNHEY, CDR2 SMNVEV (reference sequence). This chain's CDR3 is CASSVDREYPQHF. CDR3 coding DNA: TGTGCCAGCAGTGTAGACAGGGAGTATCCCCAGCATTTT.

The chain employs TRBV30 and TRBJ2-7; 7 nucleotides agree with TRBD2. The CDR3 runs 19 residues. Germline lookup yields CDR1 GTSNPN and CDR2 SVGIG (reference sequence). V gave up 1 base and J gave up 0 bases; unmatched junction bases: 18. Here the CDR3 reads CAWSGPLGKGRESSYEQYF. The CDR3 DNA follows: TGTGCCTGGAGTGGACCTTTGGGCAAAGGGAGGGAGTCCTCCTACGAGCAGTACTTC.

This chain joins TRBV6-2 or TRBV6-3 and TRBJ1-1, with a tentative D call TRBD1 (5 bases). This CDR3 region has 15 residues. CDR1 is MNHEY, CDR2 SVGEGT, per germline. V was trimmed by 5 bases and J by 3 bases, leaving 16 bases between them. The CDR3 protein is CASSVRGTPDTEAFF. The CDR3 DNA sequence: TGTGCCAGCAGTGTCCGGGGGACCCCGGACACTGAAGCTTTCTTT.

This chain joins TRBV11-2 and TRBJ2-5, with 8 bases matching TRBD1. Germline V lookup: CDR1 SGHAT, CDR2 FQNNGV. J was trimmed by 3 bases and V by 7 bases; bases with no gene match: 7. CDR3 length: 14 amino acids. The CDR3 spells CASNPGTGEETQYF. The CDR3 coding sequence is TGTGCCAGCAACCCCGGGACAGGTGAAGAGACCCAGTACTTC. Full variable domain (rest looked up from reference TRBV11-2 and TRBJ2-5): EAGVAQSPRYKIIEKRQSVAFWCNPISGHATLYWYQQILGQGPKLLIQFQNNGVVDDSQLPKDRFSAERLKGVDSTLKIQPAKLEDSAVYLCASNPGTGEETQYFGPGTRLLVL.

This clonotype was detected only a few times. V usage is TRBV5-1 and J usage is TRBJ2-7; 10 nucleotides line up with TRBD1. CDR1 and CDR2 from the germline V gene are SGHRS and YFSETQ. The junction had 3 bases not matched to a gene; V was cut back by 0 bases and J by 3 bases. The CDR3 totals 15 residues. The DNA of the CDR3 is TGCGCCAGCAGCTTGGGTGGACAGGGGGGCTACGAGCAGTACTTC. The encoded protein is CASSLGGQGGYEQYF.

This clonotype was counted a few times. This chain connects TRBV2 to TRBJ1-5; weak D call: TRBD1 (5 bases). This CDR3 has 14 amino acids. Germline V gene lookup returns CDR1 SNHLY and CDR2 FYNNEI. The V end was cut by 7 bases, the J end by 6 bases, with 16 bases between. CDR3 bases: TGTGCCAGCAATCGGGACGGGCGGCTTCAGCCCCAGCATTTT. It specifies CASNRDGRLQPQHF.

There are a few counts of this clonotype. The chain couples TRBV10-3 to TRBJ2-1, with a possible D match to TRBD1 (6 bases). Germline values: CDR1 ENHRY, CDR2 SYGVKD. The CDR3 consists of 15 residues. Trimming removed 6 bases from V and 9 bases from J, with 21 bases in between. The CDR3: CAIRIPSTTGGEQFF. In DNA, the CDR3 is TGTGCCATCAGAATCCCAAGCACGACAGGCGGTGAGCAGTTCTTC.

This sequence joins TRBV18 and TRBJ2-5; TRBD1 matches at 8 bases. J was trimmed by 3 bases and V by 3 bases; bases with no gene match: 6. CDR1 is KGHSH and CDR2 is LQKENI in the germline V gene. CDR3 length: 15 amino acids. CDR3 amino acids: CASSPFQGAEETQYF. The CDR3 nucleotides are TGTGCCAGCTCACCGTTTCAGGGGGCCGAAGAGACCCAGTACTTC.

The genes are TRBV5-1 and TRBJ2-5; D is undetermined. CDR3 length: 15 amino acids. V was clipped by 4 bases and J by 1 base, with 14 bases between them. In germline, CDR1 is SGHRS, CDR2 YFSETQ. The CDR3 bases are TGCGCCAGCAGCGTGGGTCTAGGACCCCAAGAGACCCAGTACTTC. Translating it yields CASSVGLGPQETQYF.

The chain has TRBV19 and TRBJ1-5; TRBD1 agrees at 7 bases. The length of the CDR3 is 17 residues. Germline V gene lookup returns CDR1 LNHDA and CDR2 SQIVND (reference sequence). V lost 1 base, J lost 4 bases, and 10 bases stayed unmatched. The CDR3 sequence is CASSIALTGVGNQPQHF. The CDR3 DNA sequence: TGTGCCAGTAGTATAGCACTTACAGGGGTCGGAAATCAGCCCCAGCATTTT.

The sample holds a few counts of this clonotype. V gene TRBV25-1 combines with J gene TRBJ2-5, with unresolved D. Germline lookup yields CDR1 MGHDK and CDR2 SYGVNS. With 4 bases removed from V and 5 bases from J, the gap between germline ends came to 11 bases. The CDR3 covers 13 residues. CDR3 DNA sequence: TGTGCCAGCAGTGTTGGCTCGTTGGAGACCCAGTACTTC. Translated: CASSVGSLETQYF.

The V gene is TRBV18, the J gene TRBJ2-5; no clear D. CDR1 is KGHSH, CDR2 LQKENI, per germline. V lost 3 bases, J lost 4 bases, and 6 bases lay in between. The CDR3 totals 12 residues. The CDR3 region has the DNA TGTGCCAGCTCACCTAAAGGAGAGACCCAGTACTTC. This encodes CASSPKGETQYF.

The chain recombines TRBV7-9 with TRBJ1-2; 10 nucleotides agree with TRBD1. CDR3 length equals 15 residues. Germline CDR1 SEHNR, CDR2 FQNEAQ (reference sequence). The trim removed 5 bases at V and 7 bases at J, leaving 10 bases unmatched. This chain's CDR3 is CASSRGRQGASGYTF. In nucleotides, the CDR3 is TGTGCCAGCAGCCGAGGTCGACAGGGGGCCAGTGGCTACACCTTC. The variable domain in full, with the rest retrieved from reference TRBV7-9 and TRBJ1-2, is DTGVSQNPRHKITKRGQNVTFRCDPISEHNRLYWYRQTLGQGPEFLTYFQNEAQLEKSRLLSDRFSAERPKGSFSTLEIQRTEQGDSAMYLCASSRGRQGASGYTFGSGTRLTVV.

A note on this clonotype: A junction boundary mismatches the germline segment, possibly from a read error. The chain joins TRBV15 to TRBJ2-7; the D is unclear. Germline CDR1 reads LNHNV; CDR2 reads YYDKDF (reference sequence). This CDR3 is built from 16 residues. The CDR3 protein is CATSREPAPTPYGQYF. As DNA, the CDR3 is TGTGCCACCAGCAGAGAGCCAGCCCCAACCCCCTACGGGCAGTACTTC.

The gene calls are TRBV6-2 or TRBV6-3 and TRBJ2-2; D is perhaps TRBD2 (5 bases). Trimming removed 0 bases at V and 3 bases at J, with 11 bases between. The CDR3 has 16 amino acids. From germline, CDR1 is MNHEY and CDR2 SVGEGT. The CDR3 is CASSYSTRRYTGELFF. For the CDR3, the DNA is TGTGCCAGCAGTTACTCGACTCGGAGGTACACCGGGGAGCTGTTTTTT.

This clonotype was found a few times. This chain uses TRBV15 with TRBJ2-1; no reliable D call. V lost 3 bases, J lost 6 bases, and 9 bases lay in between. This CDR3 is built from 13 residues. The germline gives CDR1 LNHNV, CDR2 YYDKDF (reference sequence). The chain's CDR3 is CATSRDTANEQFF. The DNA for the CDR3 is TGTGCCACCAGCAGGGATACCGCCAATGAGCAGTTCTTC.

CDR3 DNA: TGTGCCAGCAGGGTAGCGGGAGGGCTGAGCGGGGAGCTGTTTTTT. This codes for CASRVAGGLSGELFF. J is TRBJ2-2 and V is TRBV12-3 or TRBV12-4; 11 bases agree with TRBD2. This CDR3 contains 15 residues. The trim removed 6 bases at V and 7 bases at J, leaving 7 bases unmatched.

In nucleotides, the CDR3 is TGCAGTGTCGGAGACGGTTATGGCTACACCTTC. Translating gives CSVGDGYGYTF. The rearrangement uses TRBV20-1 and TRBJ1-2; D not resolved. The CDR3 loop spans 11 amino acids. Germline V gives CDR1 DFQATT, CDR2 SNEGSKA (reference sequence). Trimming left V 7 bases short and J 5 bases short, with 11 bases between.